This T cell receptor (beta chain) was captured in a study of blood T cell repertoires in COVID-19. Study summary: Italy, Spain and the United States were the sources of the convalescent and acute COVID-19 samples. T cells, B-cell-depleted T cells, or PBMCs provided the cDNA or gDNA that served as material.

In the source study's methods: Nucleated cell number was recorded as an estimate derived from reference gene primer amplification. TCRdb's table, derived via immunoSEQ multiplex PCR, lists solely in-frame clones and lacks some. Clone size and the V and J calls come from that table; the DNA yielded D and trimming. This repertoire shows 200,000 to 250,000 clones, 80% to 90% found once; its top ten account for less than 11%. On this clone: Other nucleotide sequences in the sample specify the same CDR3.

The sequencing input was peripheral blood. The clonotype originates from a woman older than 75 with acute or convalescent COVID-19.

The CDR3 region has the DNA TGTGCCAGTAGCTCAACAGGGGGTGGGACTGAAGCTTTCTTT. It encodes CASSSTGGGTEAFF. The J gene is TRBJ1-1, the V gene TRBV19; 8 nucleotides align to TRBD1. The V gene's germline CDR1 is LNHDA and CDR2 SQIVND (reference sequence). This CDR3 comprises 14 residues. V lost 6 bases to trimming and J lost 5 bases; unmatched junction nucleotides: 8.